The clone carrying this T cell receptor (beta chain) was recorded at least ten times. Its antigen remains unidentified. A single record per CDR3 protein comes from TCRdb applying MiXCR to the RT-PCR reads. This sample has about 500,000 distinct CDR3 sequences, with under 8.5% found just once. Trimming took 9 bases from V and 5 from J; bases not matched to a gene: 7. CDR1 and CDR2 (germline): KGHDR, SFDVKD. The CDR3 runs to 14 residues. These data come from a study of response to subunit inactivated influenza vaccine. Findings and limits, study-wide: After each seasonal influenza vaccination, few new T cells are recruited, the authors suggested.

The chain combines TRBV24-1 with TRBJ2-1, with 9 bases that match TRBD2. Specimen: PBMCs from blood, collected around 25 months after vaccination. The TCR originated in a man in his fifties or sixties who received an inactivated influenza vaccine. CDR3 protein: CATRPASGDNEQFF. Written as DNA, the CDR3 is TGTGCCACCCGCCCGGCTAGCGGGGACAATGAGCAGTTCTTC.